This T cell receptor (beta chain) derives from a study of TIL therapy for anti-PD-1-resistant metastatic lung cancer. For the study at large: Median patient age was 54, ranging 38-75 years.

Time point noted: pre-treatment sample, taken before nivolumab and TIL therapy. The tumor samples were excised metastases, mostly pleural nodules or supraclavicular lymph nodes. Progressing patients received lymphodepletion, expanded TIL infusion and IL-2. V lost 2 bases, J lost 5 bases, and 7 bases lay in between. This CDR3 has 12 amino acids. Germline V lookup: CDR1 MNHNS, CDR2 SASEGT. The libraries were made with immunoSEQ v3. Assay used: immunoSEQ multiplex PCR; TCRdb lists only in-frame clones, some missing. This table holds around 7,000 clones, 60% to 70% found once. By share, this clone counts as medium-sized (0.01 to 0.1%).

This chain uses TRBV6-1 with TRBJ2-7; D uncertain. The receptor was derived from a person aged 25 to 80 with non-small cell lung cancer. The starting material was tumor tissue, obtained at baseline. The DNA of the CDR3 is TGTGCCAGCAGTGAACTCCGCGACGAGCAGTACTTC. Its protein product is CASSELRDEQYF.